This T cell receptor beta chain was sequenced during a study of OX40 agonist ivuxolimab in advanced cancers. Study-level information: Every patient in dose escalation had hepatocellular carcinoma, melanoma, renal cell or head and neck cancer. There were three patients with partial responses, one having hepatocellular carcinoma and two cutaneous melanoma.

Some clones are missing from TCRdb's copy, which holds only in-frame ones; the method was immunoSEQ multiplex PCR. Counted here are 25,000 to 30,000 clones, about nine tenths occurring once; the ten biggest clones make up roughly 24%. With baseline, cycle 4 day 1, and cycle 7 day 1 as timepoints, blood was sampled. V lost 0 bases to trimming and J lost 6 bases, with 12 bases between them. The germline gives CDR1 MGHRA, CDR2 YSYEKL. CDR3 size: 15 residues. The TCR originated in an adult with an advanced solid tumor such as melanoma, head and neck, liver or kidney cancer. The rearrangement joins TRBV4-1 to TRBJ1-5; no clear D. Source: CD4+ or CD8+ T cells sorted from blood, taken in a trial of the OX40 agonist ivuxolimab. The CDR3 loop is CASSQDQEVGQPQHF. DNA for the CDR3: TGCGCCAGCAGCCAAGATCAGGAAGTCGGTCAGCCCCAGCATTTT.